These T cell receptor beta chains were read from a single sample in a study of early T cells in non-severe SARS-CoV-2 infection. TCRdb redid the calling of the 5' RACE reads with MiXCR, one entry per CDR3 protein. This sample has tens of thousands of distinct CDR3 sequences, with around 8.9% found just once. Source material: whole blood. All receptors derive from an adult who was a healthcare worker with PCR-confirmed SARS-CoV-2 infection or an uninfected control (not recorded which). The CDR3 runs from the conserved cysteine through the conserved F or W. A D gene is named only where the DNA matches it firmly. Not every row has a clone size; where given, it reads once, few, many or a size class.

j_gene: TRBJ2-6; abundance: once; v_gene: TRBV28; d_gene: NA; CDR3nt: TGTGCCAGCAGAGTTCAGGGTACTGGGGCCAACGTCCTGACTTTC; CDR3aa: CASRVQGTGANVLTF
j_gene: TRBJ2-7; abundance: NA; v_gene: TRBV6-6; d_gene: NA; CDR3nt: TGTGCCAGCAACCTAGGTGCTACCTACGAGCAGTACTTC; CDR3aa: CASNLGATYEQYF
j_gene: TRBJ2-1; abundance: many; v_gene: TRBV9; d_gene: NA; CDR3nt: TGTGCCAGCAGCCCTGGGGGGCGGGAGTACAATGAGCAGTTCTTC; CDR3aa: CASSPGGREYNEQFF
j_gene: TRBJ1-1; abundance: many; v_gene: TRBV3-1; d_gene: NA; CDR3nt: TGTGCCAGCAGCCAAGGAAATAGGGTGACTGAAGCTTTCTTT; CDR3aa: CASSQGNRVTEAFF
j_gene: TRBJ2-7; abundance: many; v_gene: TRBV6-6; d_gene: NA; CDR3nt: TGTGCCAGCAGTTCCACCCTCCAGGGGGGATCCTACGAGCAGTACTTC; CDR3aa: CASSSTLQGGSYEQYF
j_gene: TRBJ2-5; abundance: few; v_gene: TRBV7-9; d_gene: TRBD2; CDR3nt: TGTGCCAGACATCTAGCGGGAGACGGAGAGACCCAGTACTTC; CDR3aa: CARHLAGDGETQYF
j_gene: TRBJ2-1; abundance: many; v_gene: TRBV11-2; d_gene: TRBD2; CDR3nt: TGTGCCAGCAGCTTGAAAACCGGGACTACATACAATGAGCAGTTCTTC; CDR3aa: CASSLKTGTTYNEQFF
j_gene: TRBJ2-4; abundance: few; v_gene: TRBV28; d_gene: NA; CDR3nt: TGTGCCAGCAGTTCCCATCCGCTAGGGGCCAAAAACATTCAGTACTTC; CDR3aa: CASSSHPLGAKNIQYF
j_gene: TRBJ1-2; abundance: many; v_gene: TRBV27; d_gene: NA; CDR3nt: TGTGCCAGCCATAGTGACGGGGCCCGAGCTAACTATGGCTACACCTTC; CDR3aa: CASHSDGARANYGYTF
j_gene: TRBJ1-1; abundance: many; v_gene: TRBV20-1; d_gene: NA; CDR3nt: TGCAGTGCTAGCGGCGACAGGACAAGTGAAGCTTTCTTT; CDR3aa: CSASGDRTSEAFF
j_gene: TRBJ2-1; abundance: medium-sized; v_gene: TRBV12-3/TRBV12-4; d_gene: TRBD2; CDR3nt: TGTGCCAGCAGTTTAAGGGCTAGCGGGAAAAATGAGCAGTTCTTC; CDR3aa: CASSLRASGKNEQFF
j_gene: TRBJ2-3; abundance: many; v_gene: TRBV10-3; d_gene: TRBD2; CDR3nt: TGTGCCATCAGTGACTTAGCGGGAAGTAACGAGGGAGATACGCAGTATTTT; CDR3aa: CAISDLAGSNEGDTQYF
j_gene: TRBJ1-1; abundance: few; v_gene: TRBV6-2/TRBV6-3; d_gene: NA; CDR3nt: TGTGCCAGCAGTTACCAGAACTGGGTAGGAGCTTTCTTT; CDR3aa: CASSYQNWVGAFF
j_gene: TRBJ2-7; abundance: many; v_gene: TRBV20-1; d_gene: NA; CDR3nt: TGCAGTGCTAGTTTATGGGGTCCGATCTACGAGCAGTACTTC; CDR3aa: CSASLWGPIYEQYF
j_gene: TRBJ1-5; abundance: many; v_gene: TRBV2; d_gene: TRBD1; CDR3nt: TGTGCCAGCAGTACACCTTTGGGACAGGGGAATAGCAATCAGCCCCAGCATTTT; CDR3aa: CASSTPLGQGNSNQPQHF
j_gene: TRBJ2-1; abundance: many; v_gene: TRBV6-2/TRBV6-3; d_gene: TRBD2; CDR3nt: TGTGCCAGCAGTTCCCGACTAGCGGGAGGATCGCGTCCCTCCTACAATGAGCAGTTCTTC; CDR3aa: CASSSRLAGGSRPSYNEQFF
j_gene: TRBJ1-1; abundance: NA; v_gene: TRBV7-8; d_gene: NA; CDR3nt: TGTGCCAGCCGAAGAATGAACACTGAAGCTTTCTTT; CDR3aa: CASRRMNTEAFF
j_gene: TRBJ1-4; abundance: many; v_gene: TRBV12-3/TRBV12-4; d_gene: TRBD1; CDR3nt: TGTGCCAGCAGGCCAGGACAGGGCGGAGAAAAACTGTTTTTT; CDR3aa: CASRPGQGGEKLFF
j_gene: TRBJ2-3; abundance: few; v_gene: TRBV6-6; d_gene: TRBD2; CDR3nt: TGTGCCAGCAGCCGACTAGCGGGACATGACACAGATACGCAGTATTTT; CDR3aa: CASSRLAGHDTDTQYF
j_gene: TRBJ2-3; abundance: few; v_gene: TRBV6-2/TRBV6-3; d_gene: TRBD2; CDR3nt: TGTGCCAGCAGTCCACCGGGACTAGCGGGAACCGGCACAGATACGCAGTATTTT; CDR3aa: CASSPPGLAGTGTDTQYF
j_gene: TRBJ2-3; abundance: many; v_gene: TRBV27; d_gene: TRBD2; CDR3nt: TGTGCCAGCAGTACCACTGGGGGCGGGAGGGTCGGTGATACGCAGTATTTT; CDR3aa: CASSTTGGGRVGDTQYF
j_gene: TRBJ2-1; abundance: many; v_gene: TRBV30; d_gene: NA; CDR3nt: TGTGCCTGGAGTACGGGACTCAATGAGCAGTTCTTC; CDR3aa: CAWSTGLNEQFF
j_gene: TRBJ2-1; abundance: few; v_gene: TRBV6-2/TRBV6-3; d_gene: NA; CDR3nt: TGTGCCAGCAGGAAGAGCTCCTACAATGAGCAGTTCTTC; CDR3aa: CASRKSSYNEQFF
j_gene: TRBJ2-7; abundance: many; v_gene: TRBV28; d_gene: NA; CDR3nt: TGTGCCAGCAGCGCGGACACGCCCTACGAGCAGTACTTC; CDR3aa: CASSADTPYEQYF
j_gene: TRBJ2-2; abundance: many; v_gene: TRBV29-1; d_gene: NA; CDR3nt: TGCAGCGTTAGACTTACGAACACCGGGGAGCTGTTTTTT; CDR3aa: CSVRLTNTGELFF
j_gene: TRBJ1-1; abundance: many; v_gene: TRBV5-4; d_gene: NA; CDR3nt: TGTGCCAGCAGTTCTCAGGTTGAAGCTTTCTTT; CDR3aa: CASSSQVEAFF
j_gene: TRBJ2-2; abundance: many; v_gene: TRBV24-1; d_gene: TRBD2; CDR3nt: TGTGCCACCAGTGACCTAAATGGACTAGCGGGAGTAACCGGGGAGCTGTTTTTT; CDR3aa: CATSDLNGLAGVTGELFF
j_gene: TRBJ2-5; abundance: many; v_gene: TRBV4-1; d_gene: TRBD2; CDR3nt: TGCGCCAGCAGCCAGGGGACTAGCGGTTACCAAGAGACCCAGTACTTC; CDR3aa: CASSQGTSGYQETQYF
j_gene: TRBJ2-7; abundance: many; v_gene: TRBV28; d_gene: NA; CDR3nt: TGTGCCAGCAGAACGACAGCCAAGGGGGCCTACGAGCAGTACTTC; CDR3aa: CASRTTAKGAYEQYF
j_gene: TRBJ2-3; abundance: NA; v_gene: TRBV5-1; d_gene: NA; CDR3nt: TGCGCCAGCAGTAACCTAGTGTCAGATACGCAGTATTTT; CDR3aa: CASSNLVSDTQYF
j_gene: TRBJ1-2; abundance: few; v_gene: TRBV6-5; d_gene: TRBD1; CDR3nt: TGTGCCAGCAGTTACTCCCTCCCGGGACAGGGGGGGGACTATGGCTACACCTTC; CDR3aa: CASSYSLPGQGGDYGYTF
j_gene: TRBJ2-5; abundance: few; v_gene: TRBV29-1; d_gene: NA; CDR3nt: TGCAGCGTTGAAGAACAACTGGATGGAGAGACCCAGTACTTC; CDR3aa: CSVEEQLDGETQYF
j_gene: TRBJ2-3; abundance: NA; v_gene: TRBV7-9; d_gene: NA; CDR3nt: TGTGCCAGCAGCTCCCTGGGACGCAAAGACACAGATACGCAGTATTTT; CDR3aa: CASSSLGRKDTDTQYF
j_gene: TRBJ2-7; abundance: NA; v_gene: TRBV11-3; d_gene: NA; CDR3nt: TGTGCCAGCAGTCGACTTTACGAGCAGAACTTC; CDR3aa: CASSRLYEQNF
j_gene: TRBJ2-2; abundance: NA; v_gene: TRBV28; d_gene: TRBD2; CDR3nt: TGTGCCAGCAGTCCGGGACTAGCGGGAGGTTACACCGGGGAGCTGTTTTTT; CDR3aa: CASSPGLAGGYTGELFF
j_gene: TRBJ1-5; abundance: many; v_gene: TRBV28; d_gene: TRBD1; CDR3nt: TGTGCCAGCAATACAGGGGGCCGTCAGCCCCAGCATTTT; CDR3aa: CASNTGGRQPQHF
j_gene: TRBJ1-2; abundance: NA; v_gene: TRBV20-1; d_gene: NA; CDR3nt: TGCAGTGTTGAGTCCTTAGGGAGGAACTATGGCTACACCTTC; CDR3aa: CSVESLGRNYGYTF
j_gene: TRBJ1-4; abundance: many; v_gene: TRBV6-5; d_gene: TRBD1; CDR3nt: TGTGCCAGCAGCGAAAGGGCAGGGGGGAATGAAAAACTGTTTTTT; CDR3aa: CASSERAGGNEKLFF
j_gene: TRBJ1-1; abundance: many; v_gene: TRBV6-2/TRBV6-3; d_gene: NA; CDR3nt: TGTGCCAGCAGTTACTCGATTTTAGGCACTGAAGCTTTCTTT; CDR3aa: CASSYSILGTEAFF
j_gene: TRBJ2-7; abundance: few; v_gene: TRBV7-9; d_gene: TRBD1; CDR3nt: TGTGCCAGCAGCTTAACGGGGAGACAGGGGGCCTACGAGCAGTACTTC; CDR3aa: CASSLTGRQGAYEQYF
j_gene: TRBJ1-1; abundance: few; v_gene: TRBV18; d_gene: NA; CDR3nt: TGTGCCAGCTCTCGATCGGAGAAAAGCACTGAAGCTTTCTTT; CDR3aa: CASSRSEKSTEAFF
j_gene: TRBJ2-3; abundance: many; v_gene: TRBV6-1; d_gene: TRBD1; CDR3nt: TGTGCCAGCAACCGACCGGGACAGGGTAATCAAGATACGCAGTATTTT; CDR3aa: CASNRPGQGNQDTQYF
j_gene: TRBJ2-7; abundance: NA; v_gene: TRBV4-1; d_gene: NA; CDR3nt: TGCGCCAGCAGCCAAGAACTGGCTAGCGCTTCCTACGAGCAGTACTTC; CDR3aa: CASSQELASASYEQYF
j_gene: TRBJ2-1; abundance: few; v_gene: TRBV20-1; d_gene: TRBD2; CDR3nt: TGCAGTGCTATGCGGGGGAGCTCCTACAATGAGCAGTTCTTC; CDR3aa: CSAMRGSSYNEQFF
j_gene: TRBJ2-4; abundance: few; v_gene: TRBV9; d_gene: TRBD1; CDR3nt: TGTGCCAGCAGCTCAAAGCCGGGGGACAGGGAGGGCAAAAACATTCAGTACTTC; CDR3aa: CASSSKPGDREGKNIQYF
j_gene: TRBJ2-7; abundance: many; v_gene: TRBV20-1; d_gene: NA; CDR3nt: TGCAGTGCTGCGGACAGCTCGAATCCCTACGAGCAGTACTTC; CDR3aa: CSAADSSNPYEQYF
j_gene: TRBJ1-4; abundance: NA; v_gene: TRBV3-1; d_gene: NA; CDR3nt: TGTGCCAGCAGCCCCCTGGGGACAACTAATGAAAAACTGTTTTTT; CDR3aa: CASSPLGTTNEKLFF
j_gene: TRBJ2-7; abundance: NA; v_gene: TRBV5-1; d_gene: NA; CDR3nt: TGCGCCAGCAGCTTGGAAGGCGGGATGGTTAACGAGCAGTACTTC; CDR3aa: CASSLEGGMVNEQYF
j_gene: TRBJ2-7; abundance: many; v_gene: TRBV6-1; d_gene: TRBD2; CDR3nt: TGTGCCAGCAGTGAAAAGCGACTAGCGGGAGTCCAGGTCGAGCAGTACTTC; CDR3aa: CASSEKRLAGVQVEQYF
j_gene: TRBJ2-1; abundance: many; v_gene: TRBV6-2/TRBV6-3; d_gene: NA; CDR3nt: TGTGCCAGCAGTTACTGGGTCGACAATGAGCAGTTCTTC; CDR3aa: CASSYWVDNEQFF
j_gene: TRBJ2-7; abundance: many; v_gene: TRBV6-2/TRBV6-3; d_gene: TRBD2; CDR3nt: TGTGCCAGCAGCCGCCGACTAGCGGGAGACGAGCAGTACTTC; CDR3aa: CASSRRLAGDEQYF
j_gene: TRBJ2-7; abundance: many; v_gene: TRBV7-9; d_gene: NA; CDR3nt: TGTGCCAGCACGGAAGTCGGGGACGAGCAGTACTTC; CDR3aa: CASTEVGDEQYF
j_gene: TRBJ2-1; abundance: many; v_gene: TRBV7-9; d_gene: NA; CDR3nt: TGTGCCAGCACCCTCGCGGGGGCGGGGAATGAGCAGTTCTTC; CDR3aa: CASTLAGAGNEQFF
j_gene: TRBJ2-1; abundance: few; v_gene: TRBV28; d_gene: NA; CDR3nt: TGTGCCAGCAGTCCCCGCTCCTACAATGAGCAGTTCTTC; CDR3aa: CASSPRSYNEQFF